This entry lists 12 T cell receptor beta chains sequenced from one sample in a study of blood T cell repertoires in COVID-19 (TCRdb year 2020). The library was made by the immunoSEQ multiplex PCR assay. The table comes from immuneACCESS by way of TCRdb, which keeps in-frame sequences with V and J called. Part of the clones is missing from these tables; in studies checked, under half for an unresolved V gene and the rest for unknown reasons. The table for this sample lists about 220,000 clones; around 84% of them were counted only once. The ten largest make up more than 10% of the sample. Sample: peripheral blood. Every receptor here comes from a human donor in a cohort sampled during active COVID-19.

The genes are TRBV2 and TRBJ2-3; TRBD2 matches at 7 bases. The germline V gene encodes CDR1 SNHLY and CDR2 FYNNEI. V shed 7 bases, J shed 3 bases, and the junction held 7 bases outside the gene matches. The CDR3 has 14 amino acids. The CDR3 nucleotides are TGTGCCAGCAATGGGGGAGGGTTTACAGATACGCAGTATTTT. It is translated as CASNGGGFTDTQYF.

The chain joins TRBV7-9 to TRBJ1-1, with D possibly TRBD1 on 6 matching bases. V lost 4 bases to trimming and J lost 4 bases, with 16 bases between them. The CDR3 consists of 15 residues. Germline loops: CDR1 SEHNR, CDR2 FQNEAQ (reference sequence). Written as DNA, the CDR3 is TGTGCCAGCAGCTCGGCTCTTTCAGGGGTCACTGAAGCTTTCTTT. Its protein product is CASSSALSGVTEAFF.

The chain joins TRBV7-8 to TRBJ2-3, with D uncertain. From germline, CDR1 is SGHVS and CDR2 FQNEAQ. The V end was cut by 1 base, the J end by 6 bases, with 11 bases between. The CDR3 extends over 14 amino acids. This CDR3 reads CASSLVTTRDTQYF. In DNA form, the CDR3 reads TGTGCCAGCAGCTTAGTAACGACAAGGGATACGCAGTATTTT.

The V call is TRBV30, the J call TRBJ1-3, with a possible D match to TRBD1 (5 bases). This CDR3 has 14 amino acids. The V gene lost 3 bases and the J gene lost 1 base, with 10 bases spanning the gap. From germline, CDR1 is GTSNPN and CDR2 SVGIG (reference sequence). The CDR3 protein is CAWSGGNSGNTIYF. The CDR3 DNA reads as TGTGCCTGGAGCGGGGGTAATTCTGGAAACACCATATATTTT.

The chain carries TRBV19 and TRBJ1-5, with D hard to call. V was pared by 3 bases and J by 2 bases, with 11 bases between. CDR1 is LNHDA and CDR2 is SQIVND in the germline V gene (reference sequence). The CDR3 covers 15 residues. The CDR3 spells CASSIWGDGNQPQHF. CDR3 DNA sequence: TGTGCCAGTAGTATCTGGGGAGATGGCAATCAGCCCCAGCATTTT.

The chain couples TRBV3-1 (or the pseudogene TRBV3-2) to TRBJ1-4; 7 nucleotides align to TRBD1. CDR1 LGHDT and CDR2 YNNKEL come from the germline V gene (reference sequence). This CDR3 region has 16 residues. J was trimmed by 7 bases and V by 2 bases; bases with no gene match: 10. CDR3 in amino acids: CASSQRVGAGGEKLFF. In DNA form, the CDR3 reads TGTGCCAGCAGCCAAAGGGTCGGGGCAGGGGGTGAAAAACTGTTTTTT.

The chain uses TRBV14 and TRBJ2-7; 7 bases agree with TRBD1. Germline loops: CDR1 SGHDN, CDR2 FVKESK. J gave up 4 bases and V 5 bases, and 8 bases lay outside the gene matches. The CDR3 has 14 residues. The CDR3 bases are TGTGCCAGCAGCAACCGGGACAGAATTTACGAGCAGTACTTC. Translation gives CASSNRDRIYEQYF.

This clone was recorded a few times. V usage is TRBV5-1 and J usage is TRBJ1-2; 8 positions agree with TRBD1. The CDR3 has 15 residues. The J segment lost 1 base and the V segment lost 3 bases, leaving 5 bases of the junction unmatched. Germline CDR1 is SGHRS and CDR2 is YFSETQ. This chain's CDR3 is CASSSGQEFNYGYTF. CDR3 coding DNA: TGCGCCAGCAGCTCGGGACAGGAGTTTAACTATGGCTACACCTTC. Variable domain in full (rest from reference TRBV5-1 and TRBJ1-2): KAGVTQTPRYLIKTRGQQVTLSCSPISGHRSVSWYQQTPGQGLQFLFEYFSETQRNKGNFPGRFSGRQFSNSRSEMNVSTLELGDSALYLCASSSGQEFNYGYTFGSGTRLTVV.

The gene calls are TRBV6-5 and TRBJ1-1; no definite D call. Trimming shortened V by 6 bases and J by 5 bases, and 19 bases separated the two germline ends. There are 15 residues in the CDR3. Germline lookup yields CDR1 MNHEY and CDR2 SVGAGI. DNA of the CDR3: TGTGCCAGCAGGGAGCCGGAGGCGGTTGGTACTGAAGCTTTCTTT. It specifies CASREPEAVGTEAFF.

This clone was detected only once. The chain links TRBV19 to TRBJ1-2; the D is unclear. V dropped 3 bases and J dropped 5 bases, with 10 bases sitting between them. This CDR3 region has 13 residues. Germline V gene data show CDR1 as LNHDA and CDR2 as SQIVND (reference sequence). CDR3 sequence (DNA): TGTGCCAGTAGTATGGCCACAGCTTATGGCTACACCTTC. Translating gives CASSMATAYGYTF.

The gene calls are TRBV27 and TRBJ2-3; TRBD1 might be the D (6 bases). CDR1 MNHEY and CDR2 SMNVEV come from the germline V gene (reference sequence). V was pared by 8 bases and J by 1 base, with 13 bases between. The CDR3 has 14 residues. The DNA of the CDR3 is TGTGCCAGCTCCCGACAGGACCGCACAGATACGCAGTATTTT. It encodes CASSRQDRTDTQYF.

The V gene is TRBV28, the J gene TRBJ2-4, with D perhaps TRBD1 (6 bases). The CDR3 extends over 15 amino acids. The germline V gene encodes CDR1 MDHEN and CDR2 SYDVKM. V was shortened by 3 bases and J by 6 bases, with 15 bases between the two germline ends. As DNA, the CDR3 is TGTGCCAGCAGTTTCTCAGGGGTCCAGGGAAACATTCAGTACTTC. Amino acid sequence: CASSFSGVQGNIQYF.